This T cell receptor (beta chain) was obtained from a study of T-cell reconstitution after alpha-beta-depleted transplantation in children. The authors prepared the TCRbeta library with unique molecular identifiers. TCRdb called the PCR reads again in MiXCR, with one record for every CDR3 protein. The repertoire holds about 200,000 distinct CDR3 sequences, with roughly 6.6% as singletons. This clonotype was recorded at least ten times. This CDR3 region has 12 residues. The V end was cut by 8 bases, the J end by 6 bases, with 14 bases between. From germline, CDR1 is SQVTM and CDR2 ANQGSEA. The receptor comes from a boy between 2 and 10 years old with acute lymphoblastic leukemia, due to receive a stem cell transplant. The chain couples TRBV29-1 to TRBJ2-1; tentative D call: TRBD1 (5 bases). The sequencing used PBMCs, collected before TCRalphabeta/CD19-depleted stem cell transplant. CDR3 coding DNA: TGCAGCCCCCAGGGTTCGGGCAATGAGCAGTTCTTC. This encodes CSPQGSGNEQFF.